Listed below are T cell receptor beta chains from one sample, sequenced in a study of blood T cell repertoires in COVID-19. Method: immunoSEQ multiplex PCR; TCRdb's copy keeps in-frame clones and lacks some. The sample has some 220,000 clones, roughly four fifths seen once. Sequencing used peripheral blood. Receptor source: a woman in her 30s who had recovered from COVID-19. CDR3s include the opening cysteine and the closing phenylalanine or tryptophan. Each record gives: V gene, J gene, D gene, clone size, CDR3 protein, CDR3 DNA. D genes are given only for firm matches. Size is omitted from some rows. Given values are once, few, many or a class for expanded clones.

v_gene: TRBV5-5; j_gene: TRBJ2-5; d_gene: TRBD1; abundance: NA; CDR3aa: CASSYTGVGQETQYF; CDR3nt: TGTGCCAGCAGCTACACAGGGGTCGGCCAAGAGACCCAGTACTTC
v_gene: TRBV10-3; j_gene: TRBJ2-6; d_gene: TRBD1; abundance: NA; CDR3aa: CAIRDPGQLPSGANVLTF; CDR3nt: TGTGCCATCAGGGATCCGGGACAGTTGCCCTCTGGGGCCAACGTCCTGACTTTC
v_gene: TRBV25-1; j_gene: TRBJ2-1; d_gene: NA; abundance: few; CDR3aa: CASSDAGPQLYNEQFF; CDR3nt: TGTGCCAGCAGTGATGCGGGCCCACAACTCTACAATGAGCAGTTCTTC
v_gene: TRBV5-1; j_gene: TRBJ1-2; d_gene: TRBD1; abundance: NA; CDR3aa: CASSLVGQGSYGYTF; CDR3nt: TGCGCCAGCAGCTTGGTGGGACAGGGAAGCTATGGCTACACCTTC
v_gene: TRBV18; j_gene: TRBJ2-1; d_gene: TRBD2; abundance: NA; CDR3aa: CASSPPGLAGDNEQFF; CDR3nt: TGTGCCAGCTCACCACCGGGGCTAGCGGGAGACAATGAGCAGTTCTTC
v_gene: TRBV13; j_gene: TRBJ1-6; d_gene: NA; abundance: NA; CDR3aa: CASSLGGSGGNSPLHF; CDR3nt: TGTGCCAGCAGTCTAGGGGGTTCAGGAGGAAATTCACCCCTCCACTTT
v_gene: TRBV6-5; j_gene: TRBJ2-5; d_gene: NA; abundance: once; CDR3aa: CASSYSAGTQETQYF; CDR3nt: TGTGCCAGCAGTTACTCCGCGGGAACCCAAGAGACCCAGTACTTC
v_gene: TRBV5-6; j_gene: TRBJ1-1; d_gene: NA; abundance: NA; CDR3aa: CASSLCGVNTEAFF; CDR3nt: TGTGCCAGCAGCTTGTGTGGAGTCAACACTGAAGCTTTCTTT
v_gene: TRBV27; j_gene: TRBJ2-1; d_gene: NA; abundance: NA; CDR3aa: CASSFTVYYNEQFF; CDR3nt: TGTGCCAGCAGTTTCACAGTCTATTACAATGAGCAGTTCTTC
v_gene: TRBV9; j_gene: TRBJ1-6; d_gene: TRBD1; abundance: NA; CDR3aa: CASSEGGGTGPNSPLHF; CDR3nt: TGTGCCAGCAGCGAGGGGGGAGGGACAGGACCAAATTCACCCCTCCACTTT
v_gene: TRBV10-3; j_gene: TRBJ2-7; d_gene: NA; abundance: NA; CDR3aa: CAISSYRSRTSYEQYF; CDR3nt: TGTGCCATCAGTAGTTACAGGAGCCGAACCTCCTACGAGCAGTACTTC
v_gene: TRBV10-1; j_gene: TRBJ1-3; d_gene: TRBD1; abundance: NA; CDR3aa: CASSGQGGNTIYF; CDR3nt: TGCGCCAGCAGTGGACAGGGTGGCAACACCATATATTTT
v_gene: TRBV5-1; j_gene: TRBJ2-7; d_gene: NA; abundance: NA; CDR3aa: CASTYRDSSSEQYF; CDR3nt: TGCGCCAGCACCTACCGGGACTCCTCTAGTGAGCAGTACTTC
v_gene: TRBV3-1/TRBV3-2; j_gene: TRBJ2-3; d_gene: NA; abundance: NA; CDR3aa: CASSQGGRQTDTQYF; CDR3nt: TGTGCCAGCAGCCAAGGGGGAAGACAGACAGATACGCAGTATTTT
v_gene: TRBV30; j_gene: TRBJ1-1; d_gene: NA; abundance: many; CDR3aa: CAWRGAWEAFF; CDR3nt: TGTGCCTGGAGGGGCGCCTGGGAAGCTTTCTTT
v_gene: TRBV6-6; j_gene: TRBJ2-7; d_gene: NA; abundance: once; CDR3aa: CASSYGSEQYF; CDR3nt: TGTGCCAGCAGTTACGGGAGCGAGCAGTACTTC
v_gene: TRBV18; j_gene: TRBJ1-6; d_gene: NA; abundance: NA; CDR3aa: CASSPELNYGSPLHF; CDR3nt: TGTGCCAGCTCACCAGAGTTAAACTACGGTTCACCCCTCCACTTT
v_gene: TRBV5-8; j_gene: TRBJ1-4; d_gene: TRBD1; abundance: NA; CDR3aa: CASSPDRVSATNEKLFF; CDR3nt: TGTGCCAGCAGCCCCGACAGGGTTTCGGCAACTAATGAAAAACTGTTTTTT
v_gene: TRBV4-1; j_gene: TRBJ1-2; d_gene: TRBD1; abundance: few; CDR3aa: CASSQFGVLDRDYGYTF; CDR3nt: TGCGCCAGCAGCCAATTTGGGGTTTTAGACAGGGACTATGGCTACACCTTC
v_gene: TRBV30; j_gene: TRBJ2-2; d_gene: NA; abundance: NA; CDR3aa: CAWSRDTGELFF; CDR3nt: TGTGCCTGGTCGAGGGACACCGGGGAGCTGTTTTTT
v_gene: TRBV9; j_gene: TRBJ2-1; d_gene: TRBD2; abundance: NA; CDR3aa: CASSVGSGLAGGYEQFF; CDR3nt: TGTGCCAGCAGCGTAGGATCGGGACTAGCGGGAGGTTATGAGCAGTTCTTC
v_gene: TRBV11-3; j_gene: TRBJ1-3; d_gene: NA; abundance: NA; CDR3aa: CASSNRDSGNTIYF; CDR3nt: TGTGCCAGCAGCAACCGGGACTCTGGAAACACCATATATTTT
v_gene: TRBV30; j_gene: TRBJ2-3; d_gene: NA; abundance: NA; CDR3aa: CAWTGLFTDTQYF; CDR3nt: TGTGCCTGGACGGGACTGTTCACAGATACGCAGTATTTT
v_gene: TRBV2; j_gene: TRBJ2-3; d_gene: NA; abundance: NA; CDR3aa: CASSGSSSTDTQYF; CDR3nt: TGTGCCAGCAGTGGGTCGAGCAGCACAGATACGCAGTATTTT
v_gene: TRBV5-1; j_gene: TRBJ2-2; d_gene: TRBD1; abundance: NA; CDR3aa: CASSLDRGTGELFF; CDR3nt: TGCGCCAGCAGCTTGGACAGGGGGACCGGGGAGCTGTTTTTT
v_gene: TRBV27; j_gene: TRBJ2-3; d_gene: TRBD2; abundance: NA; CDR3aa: CASSPRLAGSTDTQYF; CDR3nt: TGTGCCAGCAGTCCACGACTAGCGGGAAGCACAGATACGCAGTATTTT
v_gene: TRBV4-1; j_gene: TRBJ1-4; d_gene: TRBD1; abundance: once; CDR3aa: CASSQGTGGPNEKLFF; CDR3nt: TGCGCCAGCAGCCAAGGGACAGGGGGCCCTAATGAAAAACTGTTTTTT
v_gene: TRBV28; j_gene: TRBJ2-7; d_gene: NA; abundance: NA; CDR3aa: CASSLSGAEQYF; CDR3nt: TGTGCCAGCAGTTTATCTGGGGCCGAGCAGTACTTC
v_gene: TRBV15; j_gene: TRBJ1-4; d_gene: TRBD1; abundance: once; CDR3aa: CATSRDRVYEKLFF; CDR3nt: TGTGCCACCAGCAGGGACAGGGTTTATGAAAAACTGTTTTTT
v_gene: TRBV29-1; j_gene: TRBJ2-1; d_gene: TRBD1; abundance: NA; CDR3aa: CSVGTGNFNNEQFF; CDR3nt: TGCAGCGTGGGGACAGGGAATTTCAACAATGAGCAGTTCTTC
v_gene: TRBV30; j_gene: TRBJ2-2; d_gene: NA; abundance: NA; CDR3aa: CAWSETANTGELFF; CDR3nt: TGTGCCTGGAGTGAGACAGCAAACACCGGGGAGCTGTTTTTT
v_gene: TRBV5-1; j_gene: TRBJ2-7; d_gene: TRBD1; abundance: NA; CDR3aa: CASGQGAAKDEQYF; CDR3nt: TGCGCCAGCGGACAGGGGGCGGCGAAGGACGAGCAGTACTTC
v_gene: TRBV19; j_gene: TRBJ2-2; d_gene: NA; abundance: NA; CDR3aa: CASSIGAGYTGELFF; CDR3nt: TGTGCCAGTAGTATAGGTGCCGGGTACACCGGGGAGCTGTTTTTT
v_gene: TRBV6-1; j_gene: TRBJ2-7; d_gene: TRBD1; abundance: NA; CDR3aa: CASSEGIGTGAYEQYF; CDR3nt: TGTGCCAGCAGTGAAGGGATAGGGACAGGGGCTTATGAGCAGTACTTC
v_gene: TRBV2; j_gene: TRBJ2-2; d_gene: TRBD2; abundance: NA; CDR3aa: CASSGRGGSGGELFF; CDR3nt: TGTGCCAGCAGTGGACGGGGCGGGAGCGGCGGGGAGCTGTTTTTT
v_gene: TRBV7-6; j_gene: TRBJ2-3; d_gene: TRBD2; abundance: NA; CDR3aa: CASSLLSSGSTDTQYF; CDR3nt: TGTGCCAGCAGCTTACTCTCTAGCGGGAGCACAGATACGCAGTATTTT
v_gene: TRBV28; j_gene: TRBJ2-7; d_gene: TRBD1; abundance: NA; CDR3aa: CASSYPGQGAYEQYF; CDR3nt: TGTGCCAGCAGTTACCCGGGACAGGGGGCGTACGAGCAGTACTTC
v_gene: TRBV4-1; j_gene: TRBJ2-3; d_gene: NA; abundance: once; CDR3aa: CASSPRADTQYF; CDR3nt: TGCGCCAGCAGCCCCCGGGCAGATACGCAGTATTTT
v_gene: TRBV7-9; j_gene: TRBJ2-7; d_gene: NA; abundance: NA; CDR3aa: CASSLGLAEHEQYF; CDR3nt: TGTGCCAGCAGCTTAGGGCTCGCGGAGCACGAGCAGTACTTC
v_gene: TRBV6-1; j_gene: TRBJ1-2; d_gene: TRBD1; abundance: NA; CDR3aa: CASSEFGTGGPYGYTF; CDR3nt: TGTGCCAGCAGTGAGTTCGGGACAGGGGGGCCCTATGGCTACACCTTC
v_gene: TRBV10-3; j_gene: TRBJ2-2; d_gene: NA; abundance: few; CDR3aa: CAAWDTANTGELFF; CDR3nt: TGTGCCGCCTGGGACACGGCCAACACCGGGGAGCTGTTTTTT
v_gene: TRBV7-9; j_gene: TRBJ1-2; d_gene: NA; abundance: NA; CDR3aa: CASSFGQGYGYTF; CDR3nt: TGTGCCAGCAGCTTCGGCCAGGGCTATGGCTACACCTTC
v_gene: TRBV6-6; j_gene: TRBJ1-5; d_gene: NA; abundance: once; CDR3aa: CASSYGGRGDQPQHF; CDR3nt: TGTGCCAGCAGTTACGGCGGGCGGGGGGATCAGCCCCAGCATTTT
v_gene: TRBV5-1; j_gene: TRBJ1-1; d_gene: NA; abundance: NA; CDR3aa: CASSLLPGGLDTEAFF; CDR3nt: TGCGCCAGCAGCTTGTTACCGGGGGGGTTGGACACTGAAGCTTTCTTT
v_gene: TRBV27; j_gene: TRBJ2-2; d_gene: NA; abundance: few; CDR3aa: CASSLIQGDGTGELFF; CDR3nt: TGTGCCAGCAGTTTAATACAGGGCGATGGGACCGGGGAGCTGTTTTTT
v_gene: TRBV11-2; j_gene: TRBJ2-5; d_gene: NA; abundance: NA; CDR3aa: CASSSEHDRSLLETQYF; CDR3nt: TGTGCCAGCAGCTCAGAACATGACAGGTCTCTACTGGAGACCCAGTACTTC